This passage covers 21 T cell receptor beta chains from one sample sequenced in a study of beta chain features in type 1 diabetes. Whole-study results and caveats: In every one of the four CD4+ subsets, TCRB CDR3s were moderately but significantly shorter in Type 1 diabetes patients.

What was sequenced were expressed TCRB transcripts, since all of the isolated RNA had been reverse transcribed. Measured with immunoSEQ multiplex PCR; TCRdb has only the in-frame clones, and not every one. Among roughly 300,000 clones listed, about a tenth were seen once. Their antigen targets remain unknown. The source material was central memory CD4+ T cells from blood. These receptors were obtained from a man aged 30 to 39 with type 1 diabetes.

This clone has a count of ten or more. The chain has TRBV28 and TRBJ2-1, with TRBD1 identical over 10 bases. After removal of 5 bases from V and 6 bases from J, the junction contained 4 bases not matched to a gene. CDR3 length: 14 residues. The germline gives CDR1 MDHEN, CDR2 SYDVKM. CDR3 DNA: TGTGCCAGCAGTCGACAGGGGGCTATCAATGAGCAGTTCTTC. Its protein is CASSRQGAINEQFF.

This clone was recorded a few times. The chain has TRBV19 and TRBJ1-6; no definite D call. The CDR3 length is 14 residues. Trimming stripped 2 bases from V and 7 bases from J, with 9 bases between. Germline CDR1 and CDR2: LNHDA and SQIVND (reference sequence). This CDR3 reads CASSINGGNSPLHF. The DNA for the CDR3 is TGTGCCAGTAGTATAAACGGCGGAAATTCACCCCTCCACTTT.

The gene calls are TRBV15 and TRBJ2-5; 8 bases are shared with TRBD1. Germline CDR1 reads LNHNV; CDR2 reads YYDKDF (reference sequence). The junction had 12 bases not matched to a gene; V was cut back by 4 bases and J by 5 bases. This CDR3 has 16 amino acids. The CDR3 region is CATSTGQGFTQETQYF. CDR3 in DNA: TGTGCCACCAGCACAGGACAGGGTTTTACCCAGGAGACCCAGTACTTC. The full variable domain, in which reference TRBV15 and TRBJ2-5 provide the parts outside the CDR3, is DAMVIQNPRYQVTQFGKPVTLSCSQTLNHNVMYWYQQKSSQAPKLLFHYYDKDFNNEADTPDNFQSRRPNTSFCFLDIRSPGLGDTAMYLCATSTGQGFTQETQYFGPGTRLLVL.

J is TRBJ2-1 and V is TRBV21-1; TRBD1 is taken as the D call from the table, unchecked against the DNA. TRBV21-1 is a known pseudogene. This CDR3 is built from 16 residues. The chain's CDR3 is CASPPNGTGLKNEQFF. The CDR3 DNA reads TGTGCCAGCCCCCCAAACGGGACAGGGTTAAAAAATGAGCAGTTCTTC.

There are a few counts of this clone. The J gene is TRBJ1-1, the V gene TRBV10-3; D is possibly TRBD1 (5 bases). Germline CDR1 is ENHRY and CDR2 is SYGVKD. V was pared by 6 bases and J by 1 base, with 12 bases between. This CDR3 region has 14 residues. CDR3 sequence: CAIRSGQPNTEAFF. The CDR3 bases are TGTGCCATCAGATCGGGGCAGCCGAACACTGAAGCTTTCTTT.

The chain has TRBV19 and TRBJ2-1; 10 positions match TRBD1. Germline V CDR1 and CDR2: LNHDA, SQIVND (reference sequence). The CDR3 spans 15 residues. J was trimmed by 5 bases and V by 3 bases; bases with no gene match: 4. The CDR3 DNA reads as TGTGCCAGTAGTATCGGACAGGGGGGTCACAATGAGCAGTTCTTC. Translating it yields CASSIGQGGHNEQFF.

This chain links TRBV7-2 with TRBJ2-1; D not certain. Per germline, CDR1 SGHTA and CDR2 FQGNSA. The CDR3 runs to 13 residues. Trimming stripped 5 bases from V and 9 bases from J, with 14 bases between. The DNA for the CDR3 is TGTGCCAGCAGCCAAGGGTGGGGTCCTGAGCAGTTCTTC. Amino acid sequence: CASSQGWGPEQFF.

As DNA, the CDR3 is TGCGCCAGCAGCCCCGACGGGGACTACGAGCAGTACTTC. It codes for CASSPDGDYEQYF. The gene calls are TRBV5-1 and TRBJ2-7; a weak D match, TRBD2 (5 bases). CDR1 is SGHRS and CDR2 is YFSETQ in the germline V gene. The CDR3 has 13 amino acids. V lost 4 bases and J 3 bases, leaving 11 bases between the germline ends. The variable domain in full, completed from reference TRBV5-1 and TRBJ2-7, reads KAGVTQTPRYLIKTRGQQVTLSCSPISGHRSVSWYQQTPGQGLQFLFEYFSETQRNKGNFPGRFSGRQFSNSRSEMNVSTLELGDSALYLCASSPDGDYEQYFGPGTRLTVT.

This clone was seen a few times. The rearrangement uses TRBV28 and TRBJ1-5; 8 bases are a match to TRBD1. The CDR3 length is 16 residues. Per the germline V gene, CDR1 is MDHEN and CDR2 is SYDVKM. The J segment lost 7 bases and the V segment lost 5 bases, leaving 13 bases of the junction unmatched. The CDR3 loop reads CASSPSGTGGRQPQHF. The DNA of the CDR3 is TGTGCCAGCAGTCCATCCGGGACAGGCGGGCGGCAGCCCCAGCATTTT.

The chain links TRBV4-3 to TRBJ2-5, with D possibly being TRBD1 (6 bases). Per germline, CDR1 LGHNA and CDR2 YSLEER. V lost 1 base and J 6 bases, leaving 18 bases between the germline ends. The CDR3 totals 16 residues. The CDR3 protein is CASSQGIQGIWKTQYF. The CDR3 region has the DNA TGCGCCAGCAGCCAAGGGATCCAGGGGATCTGGAAGACCCAGTACTTC.

This clone was counted only a few times. This sequence joins TRBV11-2 and TRBJ1-4; no clear D gene. V was trimmed by 3 bases and J by 3 bases, leaving 8 bases between them. CDR1 is SGHAT and CDR2 is FQNNGV in the germline V gene. CDR3 length: 14 residues. This CDR3 is CASSLLWPNEKLFF. The CDR3 DNA reads as TGTGCCAGCAGCTTGCTGTGGCCTAATGAAAAACTGTTTTTT.

The chain couples TRBV5-6 to TRBJ2-2, with 11 positions matching TRBD1. CDR1 and CDR2 (germline): SGHDT, YYEEEE. The CDR3 has 17 amino acids. The V and J ends lost 3 bases and 3 bases, in that order; junction bases with no gene match: 7. The CDR3 region is CASSWTGGGSYTGELFF. The CDR3 DNA reads TGTGCCAGCAGCTGGACAGGGGGCGGAAGTTACACCGGGGAGCTGTTTTTT.

This chain uses TRBV23-1 with TRBJ1-1; tentatively, D is TRBD1 (5 bases). TRBV23-1 falls under the ORF class, with uncertain function. The CDR3 sequence is 16 residues long. The ends were cut back, 0 bases at V and 3 bases at J, with 14 bases in the middle. In nucleotides, the CDR3 is TGCGCCAGCAGTCAATCGCATCAAGGAGGGGACACTGAAGCTTTCTTT. This translates into CASSQSHQGGDTEAFF.

In its sample, this clone was seen a few times. Relative to the germline gene, one junction end is altered; a read error may explain this. The rearrangement links TRBV7-7 to TRBJ2-7; D not resolved. Per germline, CDR1 SSHAT and CDR2 FNYEAQ (reference sequence). The CDR3 runs to 13 residues. DNA of the CDR3: TGTGCTAGCAGCGCTCAGCCGGAGTACGAGCAGTACTTC. As protein: CASSAQPEYEQYF.

This clone was detected a few times. V is TRBV6-6 and J is TRBJ1-5; 9 bases agree with TRBD1. V was pared by 10 bases and J by 2 bases, with 9 bases of the junction left unmatched. From germline, CDR1 is MNHNY and CDR2 SVGAGI (reference sequence). The CDR3 length is 15 residues. Here the CDR3 reads CATEPGTGRNQPQHF. The CDR3 nucleotides are TGTGCCACCGAACCCGGGACAGGGCGCAATCAGCCCCAGCATTTT.

This clone was picked up a small number of times. This chain uses TRBV4-1 with TRBJ1-1; TRBD1 matches 9 bases. The CDR3 contains 14 residues. In germline, CDR1 is MGHRA, CDR2 YSYEKL. V dropped 0 bases and J dropped 6; count of bases not matched to a gene: 2. The CDR3 spells CASSQDRTGAEAFF. CDR3 in DNA: TGCGCCAGCAGCCAAGATCGGACAGGGGCTGAAGCTTTCTTT.

This clone was picked up a small number of times. The chain employs TRBV7-2 and TRBJ2-3; 10 bases fit TRBD2. The V gene's germline CDR1 is SGHTA and CDR2 FQGNSA. Germline trimming cut 6 bases from V and 4 bases from J; bases unmatched to any gene: 7. There are 15 residues in the CDR3. CDR3 nucleotide sequence: TGTGCCAGCAGGAAACCGGGACTAGCGTCAGATACGCAGTATTTT. This gives the protein CASRKPGLASDTQYF.

This clone showed up just a few times. The chain uses TRBV5-1 and TRBJ1-1; 8 positions match TRBD1. Losses at the gene ends were 6 bases for V and 6 bases for J; bases not matched to a gene: 13. The germline V gene encodes CDR1 SGHRS and CDR2 YFSETQ. The CDR3 is 15 amino acids. CDR3 protein: CASNDVTGALAEAFF. CDR3 bases: TGCGCCAGCAACGACGTGACAGGGGCCCTGGCTGAAGCTTTCTTT.

This clone was found a few times. The chain recombines TRBV7-9 with TRBJ2-5; no clear D. The DNA end is more similar to TRBJ2-7, so the J call may be wrong. Germline loops: CDR1 SEHNR, CDR2 FQNEAQ (reference sequence). The CDR3 spans 13 residues. The CDR3 sequence: CASSADGPYEQYF. In nucleotides, the CDR3 is TGTGCCAGCAGCGCAGACGGGCCCTACGAGCAGTACTTC.

This clone was seen a handful of times. The same CDR3 also results from other DNA sequences found in this sample. The rearrangement uses TRBV7-2 and TRBJ2-5, with 12 bases fitting TRBD1. J lost 4 bases, V lost 0 bases, and 3 bases had no gene match. CDR1 and CDR2 from the germline V gene are SGHTA and FQGNSA. CDR3 length: 16 residues. CDR3 in DNA: TGTGCCAGCAGCTTAGCGGGACAGGGGGCCGGAGAGACCCAGTACTTC. Translating gives CASSLAGQGAGETQYF. Supplemented by reference TRBV7-2 and TRBJ2-5, the full variable domain reads GAGVSQSPSNKVTEKGKDVELRCDPISGHTALYWYRQSLGQGLEFLIYFQGNSAPDKSGLPSDRFSAERTGGSVSTLTIQRTQQEDSAVYLCASSLAGQGAGETQYFGPGTRLLVL.

Only a few counts were recorded for this clone. The chain has TRBV7-2 and TRBJ1-1, with D possibly matching TRBD1 (6 bases). CDR3 length: 15 amino acids. Trimming removed 3 bases at V and 7 bases at J, with 18 bases between. Germline assignment: CDR1 SGHTA and CDR2 FQGNSA. CDR3 DNA: TGTGCCAGCAGCTTTTATAGTGGGGGGCGCGGTGAAGCTTTCTTT. It codes for CASSFYSGGRGEAFF.